This T cell receptor (beta chain) was profiled in a study of cytomegalovirus exposure and HLA in healthy donors. Notes on the study in general: While the bulk of TCR sequences proved rare, some public TCRs turned up in many donors.

Losses at the gene ends were 6 bases for V and 1 base for J; bases not matched to a gene: 4. The CDR3 has 14 residues. The germline V gene encodes CDR1 MDHEN and CDR2 SYDVKM. In the case of this clone: What it binds is not known.

A multiplex PCR was run with 60 Vbeta primers and 13 Jbeta primers. The data were produced by immunoSEQ multiplex PCR, yet TCRdb's version contains in-frame clones alone and is incomplete. This repertoire shows under 200,000 clones, roughly 80% found once; its top ten account for around 0.46%. Sequencing was carried out using PBMCs. The chain uses TRBV28 and TRBJ1-1; 8 nucleotides match TRBD1. This receptor was obtained from a woman aged 50 to 60 in good health and CMV-seronegative. The CDR3 sequence is CASSPGTGNTEAFF. The CDR3, as DNA: TGTGCCAGCAGCCCCGGGACAGGGAACACTGAAGCTTTCTTT.